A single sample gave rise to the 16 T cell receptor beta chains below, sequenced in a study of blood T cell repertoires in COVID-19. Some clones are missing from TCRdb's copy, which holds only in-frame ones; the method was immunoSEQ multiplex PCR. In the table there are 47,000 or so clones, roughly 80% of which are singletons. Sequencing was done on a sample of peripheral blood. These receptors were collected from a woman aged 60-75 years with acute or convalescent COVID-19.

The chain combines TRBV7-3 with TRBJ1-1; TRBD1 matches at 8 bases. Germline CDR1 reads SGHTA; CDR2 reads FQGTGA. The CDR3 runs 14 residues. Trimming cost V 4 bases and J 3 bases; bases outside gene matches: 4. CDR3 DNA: TGTGCCAGCAGCTCGACAGGGGCGGACACTGAAGCTTTCTTT. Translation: CASSSTGADTEAFF. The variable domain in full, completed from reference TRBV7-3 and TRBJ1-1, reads GAGVSQTPSNKVTEKGKYVELRCDPISGHTALYWYRQSLGQGPEFLIYFQGTGAADDSGLPNDRFFAVRPEGSVSTLKIQRTERGDSAVYLCASSSTGADTEAFFGQGTRLTVV.

The chain's CDR3 is CASRLQTKASTDTQYF. For the CDR3, the DNA is TGTGCCAGCAGACTCCAGACTAAGGCTAGCACAGATACGCAGTATTTT. The chain combines TRBV6-6 with TRBJ2-3; maybe TRBD2 (5 bases). The ends were cut back, 6 bases at V and 0 bases at J, with 16 bases in the middle. Germline CDR1 reads MNHNY; CDR2 reads SVGAGI (reference sequence). The CDR3 has 16 residues.

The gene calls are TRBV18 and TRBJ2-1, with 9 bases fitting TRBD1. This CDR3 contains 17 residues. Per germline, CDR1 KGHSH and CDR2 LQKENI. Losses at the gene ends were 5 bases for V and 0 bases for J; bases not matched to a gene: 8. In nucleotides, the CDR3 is TGTGCCAGCTCAGGGGGACAGGGTGTATTCTCCTACAATGAGCAGTTCTTC. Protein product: CASSGGQGVFSYNEQFF.

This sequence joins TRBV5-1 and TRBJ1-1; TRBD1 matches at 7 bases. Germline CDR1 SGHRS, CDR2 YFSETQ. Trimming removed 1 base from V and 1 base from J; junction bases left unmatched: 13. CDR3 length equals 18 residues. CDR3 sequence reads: CASSLYRVGDRGNTEAFF. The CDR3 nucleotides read TGCGCCAGCAGCTTGTACAGGGTGGGGGACAGAGGGAACACTGAAGCTTTCTTT.

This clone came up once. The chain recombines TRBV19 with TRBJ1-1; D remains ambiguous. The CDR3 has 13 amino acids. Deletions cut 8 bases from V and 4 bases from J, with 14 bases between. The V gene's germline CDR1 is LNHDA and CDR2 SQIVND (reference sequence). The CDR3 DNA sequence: TGTGCCAGTCTTCCGGGAGGTTCCACTGAAGCTTTCTTT. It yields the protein CASLPGGSTEAFF.

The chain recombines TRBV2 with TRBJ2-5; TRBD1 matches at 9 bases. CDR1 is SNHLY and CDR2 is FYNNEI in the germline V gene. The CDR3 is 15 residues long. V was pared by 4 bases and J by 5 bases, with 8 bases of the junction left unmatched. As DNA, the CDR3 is TGTGCCAGCAGTGGGATGAGGACAGGGGCTGAGACCCAGTACTTC. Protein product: CASSGMRTGAETQYF.

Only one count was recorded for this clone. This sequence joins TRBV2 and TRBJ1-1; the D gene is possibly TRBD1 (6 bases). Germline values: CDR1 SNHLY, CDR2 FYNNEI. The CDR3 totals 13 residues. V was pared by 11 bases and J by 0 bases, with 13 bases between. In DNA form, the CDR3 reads TGTGCCGCGCGGGGGCCGATGAACACTGAAGCTTTCTTT. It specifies CAARGPMNTEAFF.

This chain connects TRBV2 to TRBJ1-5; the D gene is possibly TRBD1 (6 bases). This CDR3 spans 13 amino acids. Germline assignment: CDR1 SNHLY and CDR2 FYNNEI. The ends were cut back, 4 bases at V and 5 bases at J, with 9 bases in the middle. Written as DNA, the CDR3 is TGTGCCAGCAGTGTTCAGGGGTATCAGCCCCAGCATTTT. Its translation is CASSVQGYQPQHF.

The CDR3 protein is CASSYSVRESNEKLFF. The CDR3 nucleotides read TGTGCCAGCAGTTACTCGGTCCGGGAATCTAATGAAAAACTGTTTTTT. The chain combines TRBV6-6 with TRBJ1-4; D uncertain. The CDR3 contains 16 residues. The germline CDR1 and CDR2 sequences are MNHNY and SVGAGI (reference sequence). V dropped 0 bases and J dropped 3 bases, with 11 bases sitting between them.

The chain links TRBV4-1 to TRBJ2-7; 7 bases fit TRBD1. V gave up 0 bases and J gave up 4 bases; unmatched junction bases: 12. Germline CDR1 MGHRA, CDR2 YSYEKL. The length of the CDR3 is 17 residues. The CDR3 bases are TGCGCCAGCAGCCAAGAAGAGACAGGGAGCTTTCCGTACGAGCAGTACTTC. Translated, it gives CASSQEETGSFPYEQYF.

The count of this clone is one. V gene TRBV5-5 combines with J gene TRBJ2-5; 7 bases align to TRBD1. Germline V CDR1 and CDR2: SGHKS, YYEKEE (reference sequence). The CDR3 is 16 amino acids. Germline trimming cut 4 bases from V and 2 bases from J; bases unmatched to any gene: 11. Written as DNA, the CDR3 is TGTGCCAGCAGCCTAGATTATGGGACAGTGCAAGAGACCCAGTACTTC. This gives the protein CASSLDYGTVQETQYF.

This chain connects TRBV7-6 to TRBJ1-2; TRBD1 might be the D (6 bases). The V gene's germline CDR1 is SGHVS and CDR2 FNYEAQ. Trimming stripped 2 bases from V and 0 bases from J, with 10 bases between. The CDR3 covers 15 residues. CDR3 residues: CASSLQPGANYGYTF. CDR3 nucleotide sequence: TGTGCCAGCAGCTTACAACCAGGGGCTAACTATGGCTACACCTTC.

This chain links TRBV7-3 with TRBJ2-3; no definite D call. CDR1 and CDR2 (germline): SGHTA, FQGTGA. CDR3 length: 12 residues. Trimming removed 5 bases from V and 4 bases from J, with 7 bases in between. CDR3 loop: CASSPSADTQYF. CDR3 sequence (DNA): TGTGCCAGCAGCCCCTCAGCAGATACGCAGTATTTT.

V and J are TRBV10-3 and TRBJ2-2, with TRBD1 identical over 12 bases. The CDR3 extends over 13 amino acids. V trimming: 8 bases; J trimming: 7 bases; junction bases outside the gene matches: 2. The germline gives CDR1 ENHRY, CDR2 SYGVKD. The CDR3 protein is CAIGTGGFGELFF. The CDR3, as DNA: TGTGCCATCGGGACAGGGGGCTTCGGGGAGCTGTTTTTT.

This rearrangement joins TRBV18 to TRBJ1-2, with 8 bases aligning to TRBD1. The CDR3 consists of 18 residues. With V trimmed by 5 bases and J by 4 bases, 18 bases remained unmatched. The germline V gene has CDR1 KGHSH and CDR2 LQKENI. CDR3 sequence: CASSTLTPGQVPAYGYTF. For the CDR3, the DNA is TGTGCCAGCTCAACGCTCACCCCGGGACAGGTCCCCGCCTATGGCTACACCTTC.

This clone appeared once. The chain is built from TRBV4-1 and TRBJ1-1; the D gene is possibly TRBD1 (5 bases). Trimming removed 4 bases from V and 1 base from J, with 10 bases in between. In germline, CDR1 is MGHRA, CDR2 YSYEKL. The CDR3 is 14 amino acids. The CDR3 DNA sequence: TGCGCCAGCAGCCCCCAAAGGGGGAACACTGAAGCTTTCTTT. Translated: CASSPQRGNTEAFF.